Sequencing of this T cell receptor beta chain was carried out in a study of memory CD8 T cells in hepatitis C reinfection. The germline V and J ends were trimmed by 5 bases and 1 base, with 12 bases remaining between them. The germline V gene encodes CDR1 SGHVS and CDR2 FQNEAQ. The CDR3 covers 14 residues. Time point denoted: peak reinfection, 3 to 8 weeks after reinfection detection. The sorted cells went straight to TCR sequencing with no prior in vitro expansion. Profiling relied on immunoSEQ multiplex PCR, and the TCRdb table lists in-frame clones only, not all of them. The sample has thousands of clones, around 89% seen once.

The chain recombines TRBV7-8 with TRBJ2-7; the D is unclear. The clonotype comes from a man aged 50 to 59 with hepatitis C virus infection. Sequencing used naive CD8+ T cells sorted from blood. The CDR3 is CASSPGDNSYEQYF. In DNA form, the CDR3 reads TGTGCCAGCAGCCCCGGTGACAATTCCTACGAGCAGTACTTC.